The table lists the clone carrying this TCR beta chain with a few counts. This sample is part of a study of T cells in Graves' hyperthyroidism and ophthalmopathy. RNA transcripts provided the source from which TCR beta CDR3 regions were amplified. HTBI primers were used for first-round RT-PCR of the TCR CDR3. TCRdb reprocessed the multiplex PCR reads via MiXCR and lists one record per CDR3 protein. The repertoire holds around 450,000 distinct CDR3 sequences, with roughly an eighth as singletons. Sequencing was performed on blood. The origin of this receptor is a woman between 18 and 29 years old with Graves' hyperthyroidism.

CDR3: CATSQQEGQHGKLFF. CDR3 bases: TGTGCCACCAGCCAACAAGAGGGACAGCATGGAAAACTGTTTTTT. This chain joins TRBV15 and TRBJ1-4; 7 bases are a match to TRBD1. The CDR3 contains 15 residues. Per germline, CDR1 LNHNV and CDR2 YYDKDF (reference sequence). The V and J ends lost 5 bases and 10 bases, in that order; junction bases with no gene match: 13.